Listed below are T cell receptor beta chains from one sample, sequenced in a study of T-cell reconstitution after alpha-beta-depleted transplantation in children. TCRdb redid the calling of the PCR reads with MiXCR, one entry per CDR3 protein. The sample holds about 600,000 distinct CDR3 sequences; roughly 23% are singletons and the top ten take 13% to 15%. Material: PBMCs, mostly from graft donor cells, obtained 360 days after TCRalphabeta/CD19-depleted stem cell transplant. All receptors derive from a boy in the first two years of life who had a stem cell transplant for acute myeloid leukemia, so the T cells may come from the graft donor. Each CDR3 is given with its conserved first and last residue. D genes are given only for firm matches. The size entry is marked missing in some rows and otherwise reads once, few, many or a size class.

15,TRBJ1-2,few,.,TRBV7-2,TGTGCCAGCAGCTTCGTTACAGATTCTAACTATGGCTACACCTTC,CASSFVTDSNYGYTF
15,TRBJ2-1,.,.,TRBV4-2,TGTGCCAGCACCGAACTCGGGGGCCGGGACAATGAGCAGTTCTTC,CASTELGGRDNEQFF
21,TRBJ2-1,once,TRBD1,TRBV5-1,TGCGCCAGCAGCTTGTTTGCCAACCTGGACAGGGCCTACAGCTCCTACAATGAGCAGTTCTTC,CASSLFANLDRAYSSYNEQFF
14,TRBJ2-7,few,TRBD1,TRBV7-9,TGTGCCAGCAGCTCCGGGACAGGGGTGGACGAGCAGTACTTC,CASSSGTGVDEQYF
14,TRBJ2-5,many,.,TRBV28,TGTGCCAGCAGCTTGCGGTGGGGACGAGAGACCCAGTACTTC,CASSLRWGRETQYF
13,TRBJ2-1,few,.,TRBV7-2,TGTGCCAGCAGCACGGGGGCCATCAATGAGCAGTTCTTC,CASSTGAINEQFF
15,TRBJ1-5,many,.,TRBV20-1,TGCAGTGCCCCCGCCAGATGGGGGGGCGGGCAGCCCCAGCATTTT,CSAPARWGGGQPQHF
11,TRBJ1-1,few,.,TRBV20-1,TGCAGTGCTTTAAAGTCTGGAAAAGCTTTCTTT,CSALKSGKAFF
12,TRBJ1-1,many,.,TRBV20-1,TGCAGTGCTCTCGAGTTGAACACTGAAGCTTTCTTT,CSALELNTEAFF
14,TRBJ2-7,many,.,TRBV20-1,TGCAGTGCTAGAGACCCCTGGAGTGGGGACGAGCAGTACTTC,CSARDPWSGDEQYF
14,TRBJ2-7,.,TRBD2,TRBV10-3,TGTGCCATCAGAGCGGGGGGCCCCGGGCGCGAGCAGTACTTC,CAIRAGGPGREQYF
13,TRBJ2-5,.,.,TRBV20-1,TGCAGTGCTGCGGGGGCCCTGGGAGAGACCCAGTACTTC,CSAAGALGETQYF
14,TRBJ2-5,.,.,TRBV25-1,TGTGCCAGCAGTGAATGGGGCACTCGAGAGACCCAGTACTTC,CASSEWGTRETQYF
15,TRBJ2-5,.,TRBD1,TRBV25-1,TGTGCCAGCAGTGCGGGACAGGGAGTACGGGAGACCCAGTACTTC,CASSAGQGVRETQYF
15,TRBJ2-1,.,.,TRBV20-1,TGCAGTGCTAGGCCATACTCCAGCTCCTACAATGAGCAGTTCTTC,CSARPYSSSYNEQFF
16,TRBJ2-1,many,TRBD2,TRBV7-9,TGTGCCAGCAGCACCACTAGCGTCCCTCGGGACAATGAGCAGTTCTTC,CASSTTSVPRDNEQFF
14,TRBJ2-1,many,.,TRBV6-2/TRBV6-3,TGTGCCAGCAGTTACGGAGGGACCCACAATGAGCAGTTCTTC,CASSYGGTHNEQFF
15,TRBJ2-3,many,.,TRBV18,TGTGCCAGCTCACCATTCGAAGGGGGTACAGATACGCAGTATTTT,CASSPFEGGTDTQYF
16,TRBJ1-1,.,.,TRBV7-2,TGTGCCAGCAGCTTTTACCGGGGAATGAGCCACACTGAAGCTTTCTTT,CASSFYRGMSHTEAFF
16,TRBJ2-5,.,.,TRBV7-9,TGTGCCAGCAGCTTAGCATCCCCGGACAGACAAGAGACCCAGTACTTC,CASSLASPDRQETQYF
13,TRBJ2-5,many,.,TRBV12-3/TRBV12-4,TGTGCCAGCAGTTTCCCAGGGCGGGAGACCCAGTACTTC,CASSFPGRETQYF
13,TRBJ2-3,many,TRBD1,TRBV20-1,TGCAGAGTAGGACAGGGGAGCACAGATACGCAGTATTTT,CRVGQGSTDTQYF
16,TRBJ2-5,.,.,TRBV5-4,TGTGCCAGCAGCCCAAAGATGGACAGAGCCCAAGAGACCCAGTACTTC,CASSPKMDRAQETQYF
15,TRBJ2-3,many,.,TRBV20-1,TGCAGTGCTAGGCATCGGGACATTGTCACAGATACGCAGTATTTT,CSARHRDIVTDTQYF
16,TRBJ2-3,few,TRBD2,TRBV15,TGTGCCACCAGCAGTAGCGGGGGGGCCATAACAGATACGCAGTATTTT,CATSSSGGAITDTQYF
16,TRBJ2-3,.,TRBD2,TRBV27,TGTGCCAGCAGTTTGCAGCGGGGGGGCAACACAGATACGCAGTATTTT,CASSLQRGGNTDTQYF
13,TRBJ2-7,few,.,TRBV12-3/TRBV12-4,TGTGCCAGCAGTTTTGAGGGCCGATACGAGCAGTACTTC,CASSFEGRYEQYF
14,TRBJ1-1,.,.,TRBV18,TGTGCCAGCTCACCCGAGACAGCCATAACCGAAGCTTTCTTT,CASSPETAITEAFF
15,TRBJ2-7,many,.,TRBV2,TGTGCCAGCCTAGACCCGGGCGGGAACTCCTACGAGCAGTACTTC,CASLDPGGNSYEQYF
15,TRBJ1-3,many,.,TRBV28,TGTGCCAGCAGTTTTCTACAGGACTCTGGAAACACCATATATTTT,CASSFLQDSGNTIYF
12,TRBJ1-1,.,.,TRBV19,TGTGCCAGTAGTATCAGGGACACTGAAGCTTTCTTT,CASSIRDTEAFF
15,TRBJ2-7,many,TRBD1,TRBV4-3,TGCGCCAGCAGCCAAACCCGACAGGGGTCCTACGAGCAGTACTTC,CASSQTRQGSYEQYF
13,TRBJ1-1,.,.,TRBV24-1,TGTGCCACCAGTGATTCGGATAACACTGAAGCTTTCTTT,CATSDSDNTEAFF
13,TRBJ2-1,.,TRBD1,TRBV3-1,TGTGCCAGCAGGCCAGGACAGGTCAATGAGCAGTTCTTC,CASRPGQVNEQFF
14,TRBJ2-5,many,.,TRBV27,TGTGCCAGCAGTTTCAAGGCAGGGCAAGAGACCCAGTACTTC,CASSFKAGQETQYF
18,TRBJ2-3,.,.,TRBV7-3,TGTGCCAGCAGCTTAAAACCCTACGGGGGTTACACTCCAGATACGCAGTATTTT,CASSLKPYGGYTPDTQYF
13,TRBJ2-4,many,.,TRBV27,TGTGCCAGCAGTGTACCGGGAAAAAACATTCAGTACTTC,CASSVPGKNIQYF
13,TRBJ2-1,many,.,TRBV10-3,TGTGCCATCAGGGTCGACACTAGCAATGAGCAGTTCTTC,CAIRVDTSNEQFF
18,TRBJ2-1,.,TRBD2,TRBV6-2/TRBV6-3,TGTGCCAGCAGTTCGACGGGACTAGCGGGGGATGTCTACAATGAGCAGTTCTTC,CASSSTGLAGDVYNEQFF
14,TRBJ2-2,few,.,TRBV24-1,TGTGCCACCAGTGAACTCCAGAACACCGGGGAGCTGTTTTTT,CATSELQNTGELFF
14,TRBJ2-5,few,.,TRBV4-1,TGCGCCAGCAGCCACGGAAGCAAGCGTGGGACCCAGTACTTC,CASSHGSKRGTQYF
19,TRBJ1-2,.,TRBD1,TRBV29-1,TGCAGCGTTGAAGATGAGAGGTGGGACAGGGAAAAAGCTAACTATGGCTACACCTTC,CSVEDERWDREKANYGYTF
13,TRBJ1-5,.,.,TRBV20-1,TGCAGTGCTAGGAGATTGAACAATCAGCCCCAGCATTTT,CSARRLNNQPQHF
15,TRBJ2-3,many,.,TRBV5-1,TGCGCCAGCAGCTTGGGAGAGGGTCCTCTAGATACGCAGTATTTT,CASSLGEGPLDTQYF
15,TRBJ2-1,.,.,TRBV6-1,TGTGCCAGTAATAGGGGACCCCATGGGGGCGATGAGCAGTTCTTC,CASNRGPHGGDEQFF
17,TRBJ2-1,.,.,TRBV28,TGTGCCAGCAGTTTTAGTGCCGGGAGCGGTTCCTACAATGAGCAGTTCTTC,CASSFSAGSGSYNEQFF
16,TRBJ1-1,.,TRBD1,TRBV30,TGTGCCTGGAGTTCTAAATCCGGGACAGCGAACACTGAAGCTTTCTTT,CAWSSKSGTANTEAFF
17,TRBJ2-5,.,TRBD2,TRBV19,TGTGCCAGTAGCACCGCTCGACTAGCGGGGAGGCTAGAGACCCAGTACTTC,CASSTARLAGRLETQYF
16,TRBJ2-1,.,TRBD1,TRBV12-3/TRBV12-4,TGTGCCAGCAGTTTGGTTTCGCGACAGGGTTACAATGAGCAGTTCTTC,CASSLVSRQGYNEQFF
12,TRBJ2-1,many,.,TRBV29-1,TGCAGCGTTGAAGGGGGTTACAATGAGCAGTTCTTC,CSVEGGYNEQFF
13,TRBJ1-1,few,.,TRBV20-1,TGCAGTGCCGCCCGGGGAGCGAACACTGAAGCTTTCTTT,CSAARGANTEAFF
11,TRBJ2-3,.,.,TRBV14,TGTGCCAGTTCCGGTGCATCCCCGCAGTATTTT,CASSGASPQYF
12,TRBJ2-1,.,.,TRBV2,TGTGCCAGCAACAGGATTTACAATGAGCAGTTCTTC,CASNRIYNEQFF